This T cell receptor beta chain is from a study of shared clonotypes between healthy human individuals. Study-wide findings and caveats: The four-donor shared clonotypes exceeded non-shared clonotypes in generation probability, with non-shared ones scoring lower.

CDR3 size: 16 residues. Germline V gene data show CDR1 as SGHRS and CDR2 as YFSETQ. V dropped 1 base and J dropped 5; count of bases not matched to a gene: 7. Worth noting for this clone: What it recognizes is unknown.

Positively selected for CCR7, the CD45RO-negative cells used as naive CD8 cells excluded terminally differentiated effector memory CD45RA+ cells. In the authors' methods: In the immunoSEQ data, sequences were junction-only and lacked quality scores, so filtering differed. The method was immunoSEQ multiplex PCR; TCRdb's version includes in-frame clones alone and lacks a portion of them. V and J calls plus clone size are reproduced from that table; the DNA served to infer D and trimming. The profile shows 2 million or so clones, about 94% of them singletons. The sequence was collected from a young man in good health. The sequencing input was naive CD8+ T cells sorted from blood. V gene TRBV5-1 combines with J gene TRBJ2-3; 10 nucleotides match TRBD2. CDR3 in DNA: TGCGCCAGCAGCTTGTTGAGCGGGGGGGCCGGAGATACGCAGTATTTT. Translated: CASSLLSGGAGDTQYF.